One sample yielded the 15 T cell receptor beta chains listed below, sequenced in a study of blood T cell repertoires in COVID-19. Only in-frame clones appear in the TCRdb table, and some are missing; sequencing was by immunoSEQ multiplex PCR. The top ten hold about 8.2% of the sample, which has around 250,000 clones, 85% seen once. Sequencing was performed on PBMCs or T cells enriched from blood (not recorded which). The source is a woman aged 50 to 65 with acute COVID-19.

This clone has only one observation. The CDR3 region is CASSYSAGPKLFF. The CDR3 bases are TGTGCCAGCAGTTACTCCGCGGGGCCAAAACTGTTTTTT. The chain joins TRBV6-5 to TRBJ1-4; D may be TRBD1 (5 bases). Per the germline V gene, CDR1 is MNHEY and CDR2 is SVGAGI. CDR3 length: 13 residues. Trimming took 0 bases from V and 10 from J, leaving 9 bases between them.

As concerns this clone: One end of the junction is discordant with germline, which a read error may explain. The CDR3 loop is CASSSNNEQFF. The CDR3 DNA is TGTGCCAGCAGCTCCAACAATGAGCAGTTCTTC. J is TRBJ2-1 and V is TRBV7-6; D is ambiguous. Per the germline V gene, CDR1 is SGHVS and CDR2 is FNYEAQ. The CDR3 is 11 amino acids.

This chain connects TRBV4-2 to TRBJ1-1; TRBD1 matches at 7 bases. Losses at the gene ends were 5 bases for V and 7 bases for J; bases not matched to a gene: 16. Germline values: CDR1 LGHNA, CDR2 YNFKEQ. The CDR3 totals 16 residues. Written as DNA, the CDR3 is TGTGCCAGCAGCGGAGAGGGACAGATGGTAGGTAATGAAGCTTTCTTT. Protein: CASSGEGQMVGNEAFF.

This clone was detected once. Other DNA sequences in this specimen translate into the identical CDR3. The V gene is TRBV11-3, the J gene TRBJ2-2; maybe TRBD2 (6 bases). The CDR3 extends over 14 amino acids. Germline loops: CDR1 SGHNT, CDR2 YENEEA. V lost 3 bases and J lost 1, with 6 bases in between. CDR3 nucleotides: TGTGCCAGCAGCTTGGGGGGGAACACCGGGGAGCTGTTTTTT. It encodes CASSLGGNTGELFF.

The genes are TRBV30 and TRBJ1-2; 8 nucleotides align to TRBD1. The V and J ends lost 4 bases and 1 base, in that order; junction bases with no gene match: 5. The CDR3 contains 14 residues. The germline gives CDR1 GTSNPN, CDR2 SVGIG (reference sequence). The CDR3 region has the DNA TGTGCCTGGAACCAGGGGGCACGTAACTATGGCTACACCTTC. Translating gives CAWNQGARNYGYTF. Complete variable domain (other parts from reference TRBV30 and TRBJ1-2): SQTIHQWPATLVQPVGSPLSLECTVEGTSNPNLYWYRQAAGRGLQLLFYSVGIGQISSEVPQNLSASRPQDRQFILSSKKLLLSDSGFYLCAWNQGARNYGYTFGSGTRLTVV.

This chain links TRBV10-3 with TRBJ1-6; D possibly corresponds to TRBD1 (5 bases). The V end lost 3 bases, the J end lost 10 bases, and 16 bases lay between the germline ends. Per germline, CDR1 ENHRY and CDR2 SYGVKD. The CDR3 is 15 residues long. The CDR3 nucleotides read TGTGCCATCAGTGATATAGGCCAGGGAAACTCACCCCTCCACTTT. Translation: CAISDIGQGNSPLHF.

The chain recombines TRBV7-2 with TRBJ1-4, with TRBD1 matching over 8 bases. Germline loops: CDR1 SGHTA, CDR2 FQGNSA. The CDR3 totals 15 residues. V shed 5 bases and J 3 bases; nucleotides not matched to a gene: 5. CDR3 protein: CASSLMGQANEKLFF. The CDR3 nucleotides read TGTGCCAGCAGCCTAATGGGACAGGCTAATGAAAAACTGTTTTTT.

The chain combines TRBV10-1 with TRBJ2-1; TRBD1 matches 8 bases. J lost 2 bases, V lost 0 bases, and 9 bases had no gene match. Germline-derived CDR1 and CDR2 are WNHNN and SYGVQD (reference sequence). This CDR3 spans 18 amino acids. CDR3 nucleotide sequence: TGCGCCAGCAGTGAGTCCTTCCCCCGGACAGGGACCTACAATGAGCAGTTCTTC. Its protein is CASSESFPRTGTYNEQFF.

The chain combines TRBV3-1 (or the pseudogene TRBV3-2) with TRBJ1-1; D gene ambiguous. The germline CDR1 and CDR2 sequences are LGHDT and YNNKEL (reference sequence). This CDR3 region has 14 residues. Trimming shortened V by 1 base and J by 3 bases, and 9 bases separated the two germline ends. Written as DNA, the CDR3 is TGTGCCAGCAGCCAAGTTCAGAGGGACACTGAAGCTTTCTTT. It translates to CASSQVQRDTEAFF.

The J gene is TRBJ1-1, the V gene TRBV11-2; possibly TRBD1 for D (6 bases). V was trimmed by 3 bases and J by 6 bases, leaving 14 bases between them. CDR1 SGHAT and CDR2 FQNNGV come from the germline V gene. This CDR3 comprises 14 residues. The CDR3 region has the DNA TGTGCCAGCAGCTTTTTACAGGGAGTCCCTGAAGCTTTCTTT. It specifies CASSFLQGVPEAFF.

The chain employs TRBV18 and TRBJ1-1; weak D call: TRBD1 (5 bases). The CDR3 runs 11 residues. Per germline, CDR1 KGHSH and CDR2 LQKENI. The V gene lost 4 bases and the J gene lost 14 bases, with 14 bases spanning the gap. The CDR3, as DNA: TGTGCCAGCTCACGCGGGGGAGGCTGCTTCTTT. It specifies CASSRGGGCFF.

This chain uses TRBV3-1 (or the pseudogene TRBV3-2) with TRBJ2-5; D is possibly TRBD2 (5 bases). The CDR3 has 15 residues. V was shortened by 0 bases and J by 4 bases, with 12 bases between the two germline ends. CDR1 and CDR2 from the germline V gene are LGHDT and YNNKEL (reference sequence). The DNA of the CDR3 is TGTGCCAGCAGCCAAGATCACCTAGCCAGAGAGACCCAGTACTTC. Encoded protein: CASSQDHLARETQYF.

This clone was detected a few times. The chain carries TRBV2 and TRBJ1-1; no firm D call. The germline V and J ends were trimmed by 8 bases and 0 bases, with 16 bases remaining between them. CDR3 length equals 15 residues. The V gene's germline CDR1 is SNHLY and CDR2 FYNNEI. The CDR3 nucleotides are TGTGCCAGCCCTGGGAGAAATAGGGTGAACACTGAAGCTTTCTTT. This gives the protein CASPGRNRVNTEAFF.

The rearrangement links TRBV6-2 or TRBV6-3 to TRBJ2-2; TRBD2 agrees at 10 bases. The germline CDR1 and CDR2 sequences are MNHEY and SVGEGT. The CDR3 length is 21 residues. With V trimmed by 5 bases and J by 3 bases, 21 bases remained unmatched. DNA for the CDR3: TGTGCCAGCAGTCCCGGAGGGCTAGCGGGGGCCAACCAGGTATACACCGGGGAGCTGTTTTTT. Residues: CASSPGGLAGANQVYTGELFF.

The V call is TRBV9, the J call TRBJ1-1, with TRBD1 matching 7 bases. The CDR3 loop spans 15 amino acids. The germline V gene has CDR1 SGDLS and CDR2 YYNGEE. Losses at the gene ends were 3 bases for V and 0 bases for J; bases not matched to a gene: 5. Here the CDR3 DNA reads TGTGCCAGCAGCGCCCAGGGGGTTTTGAACACTGAAGCTTTCTTT. Translated, it gives CASSAQGVLNTEAFF.